Below are 17 T cell receptor beta chains sequenced from a single sample in a study of blood T cells in healthy people across ages. Through a sample-barcoded 5' primer and a J-beta primer mix, a second PCR was run for 7 to 11 cycles. MiXCR, run by TCRdb on the 5' RACE reads, gives a single entry per CDR3 protein. The sample has roughly 1,500,000 distinct CDR3 sequences, about 31% seen once. The specimen was blood. Source of these receptors: a woman younger than 45 in good health.

This clonotype was seen more than once but under ten times. This rearrangement joins TRBV10-3 to TRBJ1-1; 11 bases are a match to TRBD1. The V segment lost 8 bases and the J segment 5 bases; nucleotides outside the gene matches: 7. The V gene's germline CDR1 is ENHRY and CDR2 SYGVKD. The CDR3 totals 14 residues. The chain's CDR3 is CAIATDRGQTEAFF. CDR3 sequence (DNA): TGTGCCATCGCTACGGACAGGGGGCAAACTGAAGCTTTCTTT.

This chain connects TRBV10-2 to TRBJ2-5; D gene uncertain. The DNA matches TRBJ2-7 better at its end, which makes the J call doubtful. This CDR3 has 15 amino acids. Germline loops: CDR1 WSHSY, CDR2 SAAADI. This chain's CDR3 is CASSGILEGIYEQYF. In DNA form, the CDR3 reads TGCGCCAGCAGTGGAATTCTAGAAGGGATTTACGAGCAGTACTTC.

This chain joins TRBV30 and TRBJ2-7, with D perhaps TRBD1 or TRBD2 (5 bases each). The last part of the DNA fits TRBJ2-5 better; the J call may be wrong. CDR3 length: 15 amino acids. Germline V gene data show CDR1 as GTSNPN and CDR2 as SVGIG (reference sequence). The chain's CDR3 is CAWSDQTAAQETQYF. CDR3 DNA: TGTGCCTGGAGTGACCAGACAGCGGCACAGGAGACCCAGTACTTC.

CDR3 sequence: CASSLTPARGRYEQYF. The CDR3 region has the DNA TGTGCCAGCAGTTTAACCCCAGCACGGGGGAGATACGAGCAGTACTTC. The rearrangement joins TRBV27 to TRBJ2-7; TRBD2 is a possible D gene (6 bases). Trimming shortened V by 2 bases and J by 4 bases, and 18 bases separated the two germline ends. Germline-derived CDR1 and CDR2 are MNHEY and SMNVEV (reference sequence). This CDR3 is built from 16 residues.

This clonotype was detected only a few times. The rearrangement uses TRBV12-5 and TRBJ2-1, with D tentatively TRBD2 (5 bases). This CDR3 has 12 residues. Germline lookup yields CDR1 LGHNT and CDR2 FRNRAP. Trimming took off 5 bases at V and 8 bases at J, with 10 bases between the two ends. The CDR3: CASGTDSHEQFF. The CDR3 bases are TGTGCTAGTGGTACGGACTCCCATGAGCAGTTCTTC.

The rearrangement links TRBV20-1 to TRBJ2-7; possibly TRBD1 for D (6 bases). The last part of the DNA fits TRBJ2-5 better; the J call may be wrong. This CDR3 is built from 13 residues. In germline, CDR1 is DFQATT, CDR2 SNEGSKA (reference sequence). The CDR3 protein is CSALRGGGETQYF. The DNA of the CDR3 is TGCAGTGCCCTAAGAGGGGGTGGGGAGACCCAGTACTTC.

The V gene is TRBV7-9, the J gene TRBJ1-1, with D uncertain. V shed 3 bases and J shed 0 bases, with 8 bases lying between them. Germline CDR1 SEHNR, CDR2 FQNEAQ (reference sequence). The CDR3 totals 14 residues. The CDR3 nucleotides are TGTGCCAGCAGCTTTGAGTTGGTGAACACTGAAGCTTTCTTT. It yields the protein CASSFELVNTEAFF.

This clonotype came up a few times. The CDR3, as DNA: TGTGCCAGCAGCCAAGATGTCAACGAGCAGTACTTC. This encodes CASSQDVNEQYF. The chain has TRBV3-1 and TRBJ2-7; D ambiguous. V was clipped by 0 bases and J by 5 bases, with 5 bases between them. The CDR3 has 12 amino acids. Germline V CDR1 and CDR2: LGHDT, YNNKEL (reference sequence).

The rearrangement joins TRBV6-2 or TRBV6-3 to TRBJ2-1, with D possibly called TRBD1 or TRBD2 (6 bases each). Deletions cut 7 bases from V and 3 bases from J, with 16 bases between. The CDR3 consists of 15 residues. Germline-derived CDR1 and CDR2 are MNHEY and SVGEGT. The CDR3 nucleotides are TGTGCCAGCATTTATGGGGGGCTCAACTACAATGAGCAGTTCTTC. This codes for CASIYGGLNYNEQFF.

V usage is TRBV28 and J usage is TRBJ2-4; D remains ambiguous. The DNA matches TRBJ2-7 better at its end, which makes the J call doubtful. Per the germline V gene, CDR1 is MDHEN and CDR2 is SYDVKM. The CDR3 has 16 amino acids. CDR3 residues: CASSNFHLTSVYEQYF. The CDR3 nucleotides are TGTGCCAGCAGTAACTTCCATCTAACGTCGGTCTACGAGCAGTACTTC.

This clonotype was observed once. The genes are TRBV20-1 and TRBJ1-5, with TRBD1 identical over 11 bases. CDR1 is DFQATT and CDR2 is SNEGSKA in the germline V gene (reference sequence). With V trimmed by 0 bases and J by 6 bases, 4 bases remained unmatched. The CDR3 consists of 15 residues. This CDR3 is CSARDGQGASQPQHF. CDR3 nucleotide sequence: TGCAGTGCTAGAGACGGACAGGGGGCAAGTCAGCCCCAGCATTTT.

The V and J genes are TRBV29-1 and TRBJ2-2; possibly TRBD2 for D (5 bases). With 3 bases removed from V and 2 bases from J, the gap between germline ends came to 7 bases. This CDR3 region has 13 residues. Germline V gives CDR1 SQVTM, CDR2 ANQGSEA. The CDR3 bases are TGCAGCGTTGACTGGACTAACACCGGGGAGCTGTTTTTT. It is translated as CSVDWTNTGELFF.

V and J are TRBV15 and TRBJ2-3; the D is unclear. The length of the CDR3 is 13 residues. The V and J ends lost 4 bases and 4 bases respectively, with 9 bases between them. Germline lookup yields CDR1 LNHNV and CDR2 YYDKDF (reference sequence). In DNA, the CDR3 is TGTGCCACCAGCACCAGAGTTTCAGATACGCAGTATTTT. Amino acids: CATSTRVSDTQYF.

This rearrangement joins TRBV29-1 to TRBJ2-1, with D hard to call. CDR1 and CDR2 (germline): SQVTM, ANQGSEA. CDR3 length: 11 amino acids. The V gene lost 7 bases and the J gene lost 8 bases, with 12 bases spanning the gap. CDR3 sequence (DNA): TGCAGCGCCCCGTATCCGGATGAGCAGTTCTTC. This sequence encodes CSAPYPDEQFF.

V is TRBV7-9 and J is TRBJ2-3; D unclear. CDR1 and CDR2 from the germline V gene are SEHNR and FQNEAQ (reference sequence). The CDR3 consists of 14 residues. With 2 bases removed from V and 0 bases from J, the gap between germline ends came to 6 bases. Written as DNA, the CDR3 is TGTGCCAGCAGCTTACAGGCGAGCACAGATACGCAGTATTTT. It codes for CASSLQASTDTQYF.

This clonotype came up once. Given the absence of the conserved phenylalanine or tryptophan at the CDR3 end, a read error is likely. The DNA is omitted, as the CDR3 cannot be located on it reliably, and the CDR3 follows TCRdb's listing. J is TRBJ2-1 and V is TRBV5-1; TRBD1, as called in the table, went unchecked against the DNA. The length of the CDR3 is 16 amino acids, counting both ends. Germline V lookup: CDR1 SGHRS, CDR2 YFSETQ. CDR3 amino acids: CASSLAVAGDGYTFGS.

This clonotype has just a few counts. The V call is TRBV9, the J call TRBJ2-7; possible D gene TRBD1, 5 bases. Germline V gives CDR1 SGDLS, CDR2 YYNGEE. Between the trimmed V and J ends, which lost 0 bases and 3 bases, there was a span of 7 bases. CDR3 size: 13 residues. The CDR3 coding sequence is TGTGCCAGCAGCGTAGAGCAGGGCTACGAGCAGTACTTC. The encoded protein is CASSVEQGYEQYF. Full variable domain (remainder filled in from reference TRBV9 and TRBJ2-7): DSGVTQTPKHLITATGQRVTLRCSPRSGDLSVYWYQQSLDQGLQFLIQYYNGEERAKGNILERFSAQQFPDLHSELNLSSLELGDSALYFCASSVEQGYEQYFGPGTRLTVT.